These 12 T cell receptor beta chains originate from one sample sequenced in a study of regulatory T cells in long-lasting Graves disease. In building TCR beta libraries, iRepertoire HTBI primers were used together with Arm-PCR of CDR3 regions. TCRdb redid the calling of the multiplex PCR reads with MiXCR, one entry per CDR3 protein. Among around 330,000 distinct CDR3 sequences listed, over 15% were seen once. The time point was: newly diagnosed GD, antithyroid drugs for less than 3 months. The TCR library used RNA extracted from PBMCs. Sequences were derived from peripheral blood mononuclear cells (PBMCs), sampled at new diagnosis, from a patient treated with antithyroid drugs. These receptors were collected from a female donor with Graves disease.

CDR3: CASSQVGGSADTQYF. As DNA, the CDR3 is TGTGCCAGCAGCCAAGTTGGGGGAAGCGCAGATACGCAGTATTTT. The V gene is TRBV4-2, the J gene TRBJ2-3; TRBD1 or TRBD2 may be the D gene (5 bases each). Trimming left V 1 base short and J 4 bases short, with 12 bases between. Germline CDR1 reads LGHNA; CDR2 reads YNFKEQ. The CDR3 contains 15 residues.

The rearrangement links TRBV20-1 to TRBJ2-6; TRBD1 aligns across 8 bases. The germline gives CDR1 DFQATT, CDR2 SNEGSKA (reference sequence). J was trimmed by 1 base and V by 6 bases; bases with no gene match: 14. CDR3 length: 18 amino acids. The DNA of the CDR3 is TGCAGTGCCGCCCAAGCAGGGGGCGTTCAATCTGGGGCCAACGTCCTGACTTTC. It codes for CSAAQAGGVQSGANVLTF.

V is TRBV7-9 and J is TRBJ2-1; no clear D. The ends were cut back, 0 bases at V and 7 bases at J, with 13 bases in the middle. Germline V gene lookup returns CDR1 SEHNR and CDR2 FQNEAQ (reference sequence). The CDR3 has 15 amino acids. The CDR3 DNA reads as TGTGCCAGCAGCTTAGCGCTTCGTTGGGAAAATGAGCAGTTCTTC. Its translation: CASSLALRWENEQFF.

J is TRBJ1-6 and V is TRBV20-1; D not resolved. Germline V gene sequence: CDR1 DFQATT, CDR2 SNEGSKA (reference sequence). There are 16 residues in the CDR3. V lost 1 base and J lost 0, with 10 bases in between. CDR3 nucleotides: TGCAGTGCTAGAGTGGGCGGGAGCTCCTATAATTCACCCCTCCACTTT. Its translation is CSARVGGSSYNSPLHF.

This clonotype was counted at least ten times. The rearrangement joins TRBV20-1 to TRBJ1-2; tentative D call: TRBD1 (5 bases). Germline V gene lookup returns CDR1 DFQATT and CDR2 SNEGSKA (reference sequence). V lost 6 bases and J lost 7, with 21 bases in between. The CDR3 consists of 14 residues. CDR3 sequence: CSASDSGGVGGYTF. CDR3 DNA sequence: TGCAGTGCGAGTGACAGTGGGGGGGTAGGTGGCTACACCTTC.

This clonotype was counted at least ten times. The rearrangement uses TRBV9 and TRBJ2-2; D is uncertain. The length of the CDR3 is 15 residues. Germline V CDR1 and CDR2: SGDLS, YYNGEE. V dropped 1 base and J dropped 3 bases, with 10 bases sitting between them. In DNA form, the CDR3 reads TGTGCCAGCAGCGTAACTCCCGGAGACACCGGGGAGCTGTTTTTT. It is translated as CASSVTPGDTGELFF.

This clonotype was seen repeatedly, ten times or more. The chain employs TRBV12-3 or TRBV12-4 and TRBJ1-5; D is ambiguous. The CDR3 is made up of 13 amino acids. V was shortened by 0 bases and J by 3 bases, with 3 bases between the two germline ends. This chain's CDR3 is CASSLANNQPQHF. The CDR3 DNA sequence: TGTGCCAGCAGTTTAGCTAACAATCAGCCCCAGCATTTT.

Ten or more counts support this clonotype. This chain joins TRBV5-6 and TRBJ2-5, with D maybe TRBD1 (6 bases). From germline, CDR1 is SGHDT and CDR2 YYEEEE. This CDR3 has 13 amino acids. V was cut by 4 bases and J by 4 bases, with 11 bases left in between. The CDR3 DNA is TGTGCCAGCAGCCCACAGGGACGAGAGACCCAGTACTTC. It specifies CASSPQGRETQYF.

This chain joins TRBV10-3 and TRBJ2-3; 7 bases line up with TRBD2. With V trimmed by 7 bases and J by 4 bases, 5 bases remained unmatched. The CDR3 has 13 residues. Germline V gene lookup returns CDR1 ENHRY and CDR2 SYGVKD. The CDR3 DNA follows: TGTGCCATCAAGGCGGGAGTCGCAGATACGCAGTATTTT. This gives the protein CAIKAGVADTQYF.

Ten or more counts support this clonotype. The chain links TRBV24-1 to TRBJ2-1, with D uncertain. The CDR3 spans 13 residues. The V gene's germline CDR1 is KGHDR and CDR2 SFDVKD. V was clipped by 9 bases and J by 9 bases, with 17 bases between them. The CDR3 loop is CATARLGRGEQFF. Here the CDR3 DNA reads TGTGCCACCGCAAGGCTAGGGCGAGGTGAGCAGTTCTTC.

This clonotype was observed a handful of times. The rearrangement links TRBV9 to TRBJ1-2; unclear D gene. Germline V lookup: CDR1 SGDLS, CDR2 YYNGEE. This CDR3 contains 14 residues. V was pared by 3 bases and J by 8 bases, with 17 bases between. The CDR3 bases are TGTGCCAGCAGCGCCCATCCCGATCCCCGGGGCTACACCTTC. This sequence encodes CASSAHPDPRGYTF.

This clonotype appeared many times. The chain uses TRBV28 and TRBJ2-1; TRBD2 matches 10 bases. V gave up 7 bases and J gave up 8 bases; unmatched junction bases: 8. CDR1 MDHEN and CDR2 SYDVKM come from the germline V gene. There are 14 residues in the CDR3. CDR3 in amino acids: CASNKAGGPYEQFF. CDR3 coding DNA: TGTGCCAGCAATAAAGCGGGAGGGCCATATGAGCAGTTCTTC.